These T cell receptor beta chains were read from a single sample in a study of cytomegalovirus exposure and HLA in healthy donors. Method: immunoSEQ multiplex PCR; TCRdb's copy keeps in-frame clones and lacks some. In the table there are fewer than 200,000 clones, 80% to 85% of which are singletons. Source material: PBMCs. The receptors here all came from a man aged 30 to 45 in good health and CMV-seronegative. The CDR3 runs from the conserved cysteine through the conserved F or W. The order of the fields is CDR3 length, clone size, V gene, D gene, J gene, CDR3 protein, CDR3 DNA. D genes are given only for firm matches. Clone size is given for some rows only: seen once, a few or many times, or a class if the clone is expanded.

length: 16; size: NA; V: TRBV11-2; D: TRBD2; J: TRBJ2-3; CDR3: CASSPTAGAGADTQYF; DNA: TGTGCCAGCAGCCCAACAGCGGGGGCAGGGGCAGATACGCAGTATTTT
length: 17; size: NA; V: TRBV28; D: NA; J: TRBJ2-1; CDR3: CASSPHFVGLSYNEQFF; DNA: TGTGCCAGCAGTCCCCATTTCGTGGGACTCTCCTACAATGAGCAGTTCTTC
length: 15; size: few; V: TRBV4-1; D: TRBD1; J: TRBJ1-1; CDR3: CASSPSGTGYAEAFF; DNA: TGCGCCAGCAGCCCCTCCGGGACAGGGTACGCTGAAGCTTTCTTT
length: 13; size: NA; V: TRBV29-1; D: NA; J: TRBJ2-7; CDR3: CSVEMATPYEQYF; DNA: TGCAGCGTTGAAATGGCCACACCCTACGAGCAGTACTTC
length: 15; size: NA; V: TRBV4-2; D: NA; J: TRBJ1-6; CDR3: CASSQDQGRGSPLHF; DNA: TGTGCCAGCAGCCAAGACCAGGGGAGGGGTTCACCCCTCCACTTT
length: 14; size: NA; V: TRBV5-1; D: TRBD1; J: TRBJ1-2; CDR3: CASSPRQGGYGYTF; DNA: TGCGCCAGCAGCCCAAGACAGGGTGGTTATGGCTACACCTTC
length: 15; size: NA; V: TRBV18; D: TRBD1; J: TRBJ2-1; CDR3: CASSPAGTAENEQFF; DNA: TGTGCCAGCTCACCAGCCGGGACAGCCGAAAATGAGCAGTTCTTC
length: 12; size: NA; V: TRBV9; D: NA; J: TRBJ2-1; CDR3: CASALAYNEQFF; DNA: TGTGCCAGCGCGTTGGCCTACAATGAGCAGTTCTTC
length: 14; size: NA; V: TRBV29-1; D: NA; J: TRBJ2-1; CDR3: CSVEGTDSYNEQFF; DNA: TGCAGCGTTGAAGGGACAGACTCCTACAATGAGCAGTTCTTC
length: 21; size: NA; V: TRBV15; D: TRBD2; J: TRBJ2-3; CDR3: CATSRDPSRRPTSGSTDTQYF; DNA: TGTGCCACCAGCAGAGATCCGAGCCGGCGTCCCACTAGCGGGAGCACAGATACGCAGTATTTT
length: 17; size: NA; V: TRBV7-9; D: TRBD1; J: TRBJ2-1; CDR3: CASSLPRGQSSYNEQFF; DNA: TGTGCCAGCAGCTTACCCCGGGGACAGAGCTCCTACAATGAGCAGTTCTTC
length: 16; size: NA; V: TRBV18; D: TRBD1; J: TRBJ1-2; CDR3: CASSPPRGQDNYGYTF; DNA: TGTGCCAGCTCACCACCGAGGGGACAGGATAACTATGGCTACACCTTC
length: 16; size: NA; V: TRBV27; D: TRBD1; J: TRBJ2-7; CDR3: CASSLSPGTGTYEQYF; DNA: TGTGCCAGCAGTTTATCCCCCGGGACAGGGACATACGAGCAGTACTTC
length: 15; size: NA; V: TRBV9; D: NA; J: TRBJ2-7; CDR3: CASSPFGGMAYEQYF; DNA: TGTGCCAGCAGCCCGTTTGGCGGGATGGCCTACGAGCAGTACTTC
length: 15; size: NA; V: TRBV9; D: NA; J: TRBJ2-1; CDR3: CASSAGGPGYNEQFF; DNA: TGTGCCAGCAGCGCCGGGGGGCCGGGTTACAATGAGCAGTTCTTC
length: 18; size: NA; V: TRBV5-1; D: TRBD2; J: TRBJ2-7; CDR3: CASSQWGASGGGLNEQYF; DNA: TGCGCCAGCAGCCAATGGGGGGCCAGTGGCGGGGGGCTCAACGAGCAGTACTTC
length: 14; size: once; V: TRBV6-5; D: NA; J: TRBJ1-3; CDR3: CASSYSTGGNTIYF; DNA: TGTGCCAGCAGTTACTCAACAGGGGGAAACACCATATATTTT
length: 14; size: NA; V: TRBV29-1; D: NA; J: TRBJ2-2; CDR3: CSVSVTGNTGELFF; DNA: TGCAGCGTGTCCGTCACGGGAAACACCGGGGAGCTGTTTTTT
length: 14; size: NA; V: TRBV18; D: NA; J: TRBJ1-4; CDR3: CASSLDSPHEKLFF; DNA: TGTGCCAGCTCACTGGACAGCCCTCATGAAAAACTGTTTTTT
length: 14; size: NA; V: TRBV28; D: TRBD1; J: TRBJ2-7; CDR3: CASSLSTGGYEQYF; DNA: TGTGCCAGCAGTTTATCGACAGGGGGCTACGAGCAGTACTTC
length: 11; size: few; V: TRBV19; D: NA; J: TRBJ2-1; CDR3: CASSILYEQFF; DNA: TGTGCCAGTAGTATACTTTATGAGCAGTTCTTC
length: 15; size: NA; V: TRBV5-1; D: NA; J: TRBJ2-1; CDR3: CASSPTTGVHNEQFF; DNA: TGCGCCAGCAGCCCGACCACGGGGGTACACAATGAGCAGTTCTTC
length: 16; size: NA; V: TRBV18; D: TRBD2; J: TRBJ2-3; CDR3: CASSPLAGESTDTQYF; DNA: TGTGCCAGCTCACCACTAGCGGGAGAAAGCACAGATACGCAGTATTTT
length: 15; size: NA; V: TRBV23-1; D: NA; J: TRBJ2-3; CDR3: CASSQYTGNTDTQYF; DNA: TGCGCCAGCAGTCAATATACAGGAAACACAGATACGCAGTATTTT
length: 15; size: NA; V: TRBV11-3; D: NA; J: TRBJ2-7; CDR3: CASSFGPRAEDEQYF; DNA: TGTGCCAGCAGCTTTGGCCCTCGCGCTGAGGACGAGCAGTACTTC
length: 16; size: NA; V: TRBV9; D: NA; J: TRBJ2-3; CDR3: CASSVVAGSSTDTQYF; DNA: TGTGCCAGCAGCGTAGTGGCGGGGAGTTCCACAGATACGCAGTATTTT
length: 15; size: NA; V: TRBV28; D: NA; J: TRBJ2-3; CDR3: CASTPSNGGADTQYF; DNA: TGTGCCAGCACCCCCAGTAACGGGGGTGCAGATACGCAGTATTTT
length: 12; size: NA; V: TRBV2; D: NA; J: TRBJ2-5; CDR3: CASFRDQETQYF; DNA: TGTGCCAGCTTTAGAGACCAAGAGACCCAGTACTTC
length: 13; size: NA; V: TRBV29-1; D: NA; J: TRBJ1-1; CDR3: CSVRRGGNTEAFF; DNA: TGCAGCGTCCGCCGCGGGGGGAACACTGAAGCTTTCTTT
length: 14; size: NA; V: TRBV7-9; D: NA; J: TRBJ1-1; CDR3: CASSVSVPNTEAFF; DNA: TGTGCCAGCAGCGTTAGTGTCCCGAACACTGAAGCTTTCTTT
length: 17; size: NA; V: TRBV11-2; D: TRBD2; J: TRBJ2-7; CDR3: CASSFVGTSGRSYEQYF; DNA: TGTGCCAGCAGCTTCGTCGGGACTAGCGGGAGATCCTACGAGCAGTACTTC